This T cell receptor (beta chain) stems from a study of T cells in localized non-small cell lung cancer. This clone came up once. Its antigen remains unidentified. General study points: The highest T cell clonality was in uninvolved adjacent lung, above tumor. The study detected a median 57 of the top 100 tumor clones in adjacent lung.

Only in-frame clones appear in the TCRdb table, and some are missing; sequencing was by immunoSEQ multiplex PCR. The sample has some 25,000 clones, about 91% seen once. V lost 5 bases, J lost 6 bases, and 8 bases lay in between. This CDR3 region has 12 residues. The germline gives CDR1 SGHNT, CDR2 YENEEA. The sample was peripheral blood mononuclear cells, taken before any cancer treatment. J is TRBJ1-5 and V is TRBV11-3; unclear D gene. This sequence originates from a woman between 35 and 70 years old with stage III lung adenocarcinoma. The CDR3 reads CASSLDGQPQHF. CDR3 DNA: TGTGCCAGCAGCCTCGACGGTCAGCCCCAGCATTTT. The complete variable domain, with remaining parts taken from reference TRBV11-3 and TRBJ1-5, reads EAGVVQSPRYKIIEKKQPVAFWCNPISGHNTLYWYLQNLGQGPELLIRYENEEAVDDSQLPKDRFSAERLKGVDSTLKIQPAELGDSAVYLCASSLDGQPQHFGDGTRLSIL.